These 32 T cell receptor beta chains were sequenced from one sample in a study of cytomegalovirus exposure and HLA in healthy donors. The PCR was carried out with 60 Vbeta primers and 13 Jbeta primers. This table comes from immunoSEQ multiplex PCR, and its TCRdb copy is limited to in-frame clones, with some not included. Its listing shows some 51,000 clones. Sequencing was done on a sample of PBMCs. The receptors stem from a man in his forties in good health and CMV-seropositive.

CDR3 amino acids: CASSEGGGPKWTQYF. CDR3 DNA sequence: TGTGCCAGCAGTGAAGGGGGAGGACCGAAGTGGACCCAGTACTTC. The rearrangement uses TRBV6-1 and TRBJ2-5, with a weak D call TRBD2 (6 bases). Germline V gives CDR1 MNHNS, CDR2 SASEGT. Trimming stripped 1 base from V and 7 bases from J, with 16 bases between. The CDR3 spans 15 residues.

This chain links TRBV5-6 with TRBJ2-3, with 13 positions matching TRBD2. The CDR3 sequence is 15 residues long. V lost 1 base and J lost 6; bases outside the gene matches: 2. The germline V gene has CDR1 SGHDT and CDR2 YYEEEE. The CDR3 DNA reads TGTGCCAGCAGCTTGACGACTAGCGGGAGGGATACGCAGTATTTT. Translating it yields CASSLTTSGRDTQYF.

V is TRBV28 and J is TRBJ2-5; D is possibly TRBD1 (5 bases). Germline V gene data show CDR1 as MDHEN and CDR2 as SYDVKM. The CDR3 contains 16 residues. The V gene lost 3 bases and the J gene lost 1 base, with 15 bases spanning the gap. The CDR3 DNA reads TGTGCCAGCAGTTTCCCCGCGACAGAACTCCAAGAGACCCAGTACTTC. Translating gives CASSFPATELQETQYF.

The CDR3, as DNA: TGCAGCTTACCCGGGACAGTCCCAGATACGCAGTATTTT. Translation: CSLPGTVPDTQYF. The chain combines TRBV29-1 with TRBJ2-3; 7 bases agree with TRBD1. Trimming removed 8 bases from V and 4 bases from J; junction bases left unmatched: 9. The CDR3 is 13 amino acids. Per germline, CDR1 SQVTM and CDR2 ANQGSEA.

The chain employs TRBV13 and TRBJ1-1, with TRBD1 matching 10 bases. Germline V gene sequence: CDR1 PRHDT, CDR2 FYEKMQ (reference sequence). The CDR3 has 14 residues. Trimming at V came to 5 bases and at J to 11 bases, leaving 11 bases not matched to a gene. This chain's CDR3 is CASSRRTGGETAFF. As DNA, the CDR3 is TGTGCCAGCAGCCGTCGGACAGGGGGAGAGACCGCTTTCTTT.

The chain carries TRBV19 and TRBJ2-5; TRBD1 matches 7 bases. CDR3 length: 16 amino acids. Germline CDR1 is LNHDA and CDR2 is SQIVND (reference sequence). The V gene end was trimmed by 5 bases and the J gene end by 5 bases; junction bases not matched to a gene: 14. CDR3 protein: CASSLGQAGSGETQYF. CDR3 nucleotides: TGTGCCAGTAGTCTAGGACAGGCCGGGTCGGGGGAGACCCAGTACTTC.

The V and J genes are TRBV7-2 and TRBJ2-5, with TRBD1 matching over 9 bases. The last part of the DNA fits TRBJ2-7 better; the J call may be wrong. Germline lookup yields CDR1 SGHTA and CDR2 FQGNSA. This CDR3 comprises 17 residues. DNA for the CDR3: TGTGCCAGCAGCTTGGGCCCAGGACAGGGGAATGCCTACGAGCAGTACTTC. This gives the protein CASSLGPGQGNAYEQYF.

The V and J genes are TRBV7-8 and TRBJ1-3; D is unresolved. Per germline, CDR1 SGHVS and CDR2 FQNEAQ. This CDR3 comprises 11 residues. The V gene lost 5 bases and the J gene lost 4 bases, with 3 bases spanning the gap. The chain's CDR3 is CASSAGNTIYF. The CDR3 DNA reads TGTGCCAGCAGCGCGGGAAACACCATATATTTT.

The rearrangement links TRBV19 to TRBJ1-5, with a possible D match to TRBD1 (6 bases). Germline CDR1 reads LNHDA; CDR2 reads SQIVND (reference sequence). Trimming shortened V by 9 bases and J by 5 bases, and 20 bases separated the two germline ends. CDR3 length equals 15 residues. The CDR3 nucleotides read TGTGCCAGCCAGATGGGGACAACTTACGATCAGCCCCAGCATTTT. It translates to CASQMGTTYDQPQHF.

This chain connects TRBV7-9 to TRBJ1-4; 8 bases are a match to TRBD1. CDR3 length: 16 amino acids. V was pared by 5 bases and J by 4 bases, with 9 bases of the junction left unmatched. The germline CDR1 and CDR2 sequences are SEHNR and FQNEAQ (reference sequence). CDR3 nucleotides: TGTGCCAGCAGCCTCACAGCGACAGGGGATAATGAAAAACTGTTTTTT. This sequence encodes CASSLTATGDNEKLFF.

The chain has TRBV6-1 and TRBJ2-3; 8 bases fit TRBD2. The ends lost 4 bases at V and 4 bases at J; junction bases unmatched: 10. The CDR3 is 16 amino acids. Germline-derived CDR1 and CDR2 are MNHNS and SASEGT. CDR3 DNA sequence: TGTGCCAGCAGTGCGGGGGGGGCGGATGGGGCAGATACGCAGTATTTT. It encodes CASSAGGADGADTQYF.

This chain uses TRBV27 with TRBJ2-7; 15 bases are shared with TRBD2. This CDR3 has 16 amino acids. CDR1 MNHEY and CDR2 SMNVEV come from the germline V gene (reference sequence). The ends lost 5 bases at V and 3 bases at J; junction bases unmatched: 5. CDR3 region: CASSQGTSGRIYEQYF. The CDR3, as DNA: TGTGCCAGCAGTCAAGGGACTAGCGGGAGGATCTACGAGCAGTACTTC.

The chain joins TRBV7-9 to TRBJ2-7; D is unresolved. Germline V gene data show CDR1 as SEHNR and CDR2 as FQNEAQ (reference sequence). There are 11 residues in the CDR3. V was clipped by 3 bases and J by 3 bases, with 3 bases between them. The CDR3 sequence is CASSFNYEQYF. Here the CDR3 DNA reads TGTGCCAGCAGCTTTAACTACGAGCAGTACTTC.

The chain employs TRBV5-1 and TRBJ2-3; D might be TRBD2 (5 bases). Looked up from germline, CDR1 is SGHRS and CDR2 is YFSETQ. Between the trimmed V and J ends, which lost 4 bases and 3 bases, there was a span of 18 bases. This CDR3 spans 16 amino acids. The CDR3 spells CASSRGEGEGTDTQYF. The CDR3 DNA sequence: TGCGCCAGCAGCCGAGGTGAGGGCGAAGGAACAGATACGCAGTATTTT.

This chain links TRBV11-2 with TRBJ2-7; TRBD1 is a possible D gene (6 bases). Germline CDR1 SGHAT, CDR2 FQNNGV. Trimming cost V 0 bases and J 3 bases, with 12 bases left between them. The CDR3 length is 15 residues. Written as DNA, the CDR3 is TGTGCCAGCAGCTTAGATCTAAGGGACAACTACGAGCAGTACTTC. Protein sequence: CASSLDLRDNYEQYF.

The chain has TRBV18 and TRBJ2-1; perhaps TRBD2 as D (5 bases). This CDR3 is 14 amino acids long. Germline CDR1 reads KGHSH; CDR2 reads LQKENI. Trimming left V 2 bases short and J 5 bases short, with 10 bases between. The CDR3 region has the DNA TGTGCCAGCTCACCAACGACCGGGAACAATGAGCAGTTCTTC. Translated: CASSPTTGNNEQFF.

The chain recombines TRBV5-4 with TRBJ1-3; tentative D call: TRBD1 (6 bases). CDR1 SGHNT and CDR2 YYREEE come from the germline V gene (reference sequence). The CDR3 is 16 residues long. Trimming left V 2 bases short and J 0 bases short, with 12 bases between. CDR3 nucleotides: TGTGCCAGCAGCTTAGGAGAGACAGGCTCTGGAAACACCATATATTTT. This codes for CASSLGETGSGNTIYF.

The CDR3 is CASRISGYEQYF. The CDR3 nucleotides read TGTGCCAGCAGGATCTCGGGCTACGAGCAGTACTTC. The chain uses TRBV28 and TRBJ2-7, with D uncertain. Trimming removed 6 bases at V and 3 bases at J, with 9 bases between. Germline V CDR1 and CDR2: MDHEN, SYDVKM. CDR3 size: 12 residues.

V gene TRBV7-2 combines with J gene TRBJ1-5, with D perhaps TRBD1 (5 bases). This CDR3 spans 15 amino acids. CDR1 and CDR2 (germline): SGHTA, FQGNSA. Trimming stripped 5 bases from V and 3 bases from J, with 14 bases between. The CDR3 reads CASSPWGGDNQPQHF. The CDR3 nucleotides are TGTGCCAGCAGCCCGTGGGGCGGAGACAATCAGCCCCAGCATTTT.

This chain joins TRBV7-6 and TRBJ1-4; D might be TRBD1 (6 bases). Germline CDR1 reads SGHVS; CDR2 reads FNYEAQ. Between the trimmed V and J ends, which lost 5 bases and 8 bases, there was a span of 24 bases. CDR3 size: 17 residues. This chain's CDR3 is CASSVVPPTGGREKLFF. The CDR3 DNA is TGTGCCAGCAGCGTAGTCCCCCCCACGGGGGGCCGCGAAAAACTGTTTTTT.

This chain links TRBV5-6 with TRBJ2-5; 10 nucleotides match TRBD2. The J call is uncertain, as TRBJ2-7 better fits the DNA end. The germline V gene has CDR1 SGHDT and CDR2 YYEEEE. This CDR3 has 15 residues. The DNA of the CDR3 is TGTGCCAGCAGCTTTCTAGCGGGGGCCTCCTACGAGCAGTACTTC. Its protein product is CASSFLAGASYEQYF.

This rearrangement joins TRBV5-1 to TRBJ1-4; perhaps TRBD1 as D (6 bases). Trimming pared 1 base from V and 2 bases from J, leaving 6 bases between. CDR1 is SGHRS, CDR2 YFSETQ, per germline. This CDR3 region has 14 residues. CDR3 in amino acids: CASSLRGTNEKLFF. In DNA, the CDR3 is TGCGCCAGCAGCTTGAGGGGGACTAATGAAAAACTGTTTTTT.

This sequence joins TRBV18 and TRBJ1-2, with 9 bases lining up with TRBD1. The V gene's germline CDR1 is KGHSH and CDR2 LQKENI. J gave up 8 bases and V 6 bases, and 7 bases lay outside the gene matches. The CDR3 is made up of 13 amino acids. CDR3 DNA sequence: TGTGCCAGCTCCCGGGACAGGGTGAAAGGCTACACCTTC. Translating gives CASSRDRVKGYTF.

The chain recombines TRBV28 with TRBJ2-7, with 10 nucleotides matching TRBD1. Germline lookup yields CDR1 MDHEN and CDR2 SYDVKM. V gave up 5 bases and J gave up 2 bases; unmatched junction bases: 3. This CDR3 spans 14 amino acids. The CDR3 loop reads CASSLGTGAYEQYF. The CDR3 bases are TGTGCCAGCAGTCTCGGGACAGGGGCCTACGAGCAGTACTTC.

V and J are TRBV7-9 and TRBJ1-4; weak D call: TRBD1 (6 bases). The germline V gene encodes CDR1 SEHNR and CDR2 FQNEAQ (reference sequence). This CDR3 comprises 14 residues. V lost 2 bases, J lost 5 bases, and 9 bases lay in between. CDR3 loop: CASSLTGPNEKLFF. CDR3 sequence (DNA): TGTGCCAGCAGCTTAACAGGGCCGAATGAAAAACTGTTTTTT.

This chain connects TRBV5-4 to TRBJ2-3; D is possibly TRBD2 (6 bases). The V and J ends lost 4 bases and 4 bases respectively, with 10 bases between them. The germline V gene encodes CDR1 SGHNT and CDR2 YYREEE (reference sequence). The CDR3 spans 13 residues. CDR3 residues: CASSPTGADTQYF. The CDR3, as DNA: TGTGCCAGCAGCCCAACGGGGGCAGATACGCAGTATTTT.

Notes on this clone: Other DNA sequences in this sample translate to the same CDR3. This chain connects TRBV7-3 to TRBJ2-3; possibly TRBD1 for D (6 bases). The CDR3 contains 14 residues. CDR1 is SGHTA, CDR2 FQGTGA, per germline. V shed 5 bases and J shed 5 bases, with 14 bases lying between them. CDR3 loop: CASSPGVSGDTQYF. DNA for the CDR3: TGTGCCAGCAGCCCAGGGGTTTCAGGAGATACGCAGTATTTT.

This chain's CDR3 is CASSSTGGQETQYF. The CDR3 DNA follows: TGTGCCAGCAGCTCGACAGGGGGCCAAGAGACCCAGTACTTC. The chain employs TRBV7-9 and TRBJ2-5; 9 nucleotides align to TRBD1. There are 14 residues in the CDR3. J gave up 1 base and V 4 bases, and 1 base lay outside the gene matches. CDR1 and CDR2 (germline): SEHNR, FQNEAQ (reference sequence). Variable domain in full (rest from reference TRBV7-9 and TRBJ2-5): DTGVSQNPRHKITKRGQNVTFRCDPISEHNRLYWYRQTLGQGPEFLTYFQNEAQLEKSRLLSDRFSAERPKGSFSTLEIQRTEQGDSAMYLCASSSTGGQETQYFGPGTRLLVL.

V usage is TRBV4-2 and J usage is TRBJ2-3; D gene unclear. Trimming stripped 1 base from V and 4 bases from J, with 9 bases between. Germline CDR1 LGHNA, CDR2 YNFKEQ. The CDR3 totals 14 residues. The CDR3 DNA follows: TGTGCCAGCAGCCAAGGGAATGCGGCAGATACGCAGTATTTT. It translates to CASSQGNAADTQYF.

The CDR3 DNA is TGTGCCAGCAGCCCAGCACAGGCAGCCTCTGGAAACACCATATATTTT. Its translation is CASSPAQAASGNTIYF. J is TRBJ1-3 and V is TRBV4-2; D may be TRBD1 (5 bases). The CDR3 extends over 16 amino acids. The germline CDR1 and CDR2 sequences are LGHNA and YNFKEQ. V dropped 4 bases and J dropped 0 bases, with 13 bases sitting between them.

The rearrangement uses TRBV7-2 and TRBJ2-7; D ambiguous. Between the trimmed V and J ends, which lost 6 bases and 1 base, there was a span of 10 bases. The germline gives CDR1 SGHTA, CDR2 FQGNSA. The CDR3 covers 13 residues. The CDR3 DNA reads TGTGCCAGCAGTCACATTGGTTCCTACGAGCAGTACTTC. It encodes CASSHIGSYEQYF.

The chain combines TRBV7-8 with TRBJ2-7; 8 positions match TRBD2. V shed 0 bases and J 2 bases; nucleotides not matched to a gene: 3. In germline, CDR1 is SGHVS, CDR2 FQNEAQ. The CDR3 is made up of 15 amino acids. The CDR3 reads CASSLAGLEAYEQYF. The CDR3 DNA reads as TGTGCCAGCAGCTTAGCGGGACTAGAAGCCTACGAGCAGTACTTC.